These T cell receptor beta chains were read from a single sample in a study of cytomegalovirus exposure and HLA in healthy donors. Data came from immunoSEQ multiplex PCR; TCRdb stores just in-frame clones and leaves some out. This table has roughly 180,000 clones, 80% to 90% appearing once. The source material was PBMCs. These receptors all come from a woman younger than 35 in good health and CMV-seronegative. Both conserved end residues are trimmed from each CDR3.

j_call v_call cdr3_aa
TRBJ2-7 TRBV15 AIGQGVSYEQY
TRBJ2-3 TRBV5-4 ASSSKRGQGATQY
TRBJ2-6 TRBV23-1 ASSQGQGETRSGANVLT
TRBJ1-5 TRBV19 ASSIDRGSGQPQH
TRBJ2-5 TRBV11-3 ASGQGVQETQY
TRBJ2-1 TRBV28 ASTLGGGLINEQF
TRBJ2-1 TRBV10-3 AIRDLAGPDNEQF
TRBJ2-2 TRBV11-3 ASSIGTGVTGELF
TRBJ2-7 TRBV10-3 AISGQDLSYEQY
TRBJ1-4 TRBV5-1 ASSGVNEKLF
TRBJ2-7 TRBV25-1 ASSESTGTITEQY
TRBJ1-3 TRBV30 AWSVPSEGGNTIY
TRBJ2-1 TRBV10-3 AISVSGAPNEQF
TRBJ1-4 TRBV5-1 ASSFQGAIEEKLF
TRBJ2-7 TRBV6-5 ASSRTGNSYEQY
TRBJ2-3 TRBV5-8 ASSQPGTSGADTQY
TRBJ2-5 TRBV2 ASSNAVAGGEETQY
TRBJ2-1 TRBV5-1 ASSLKASGVEGYEQF
TRBJ2-3 TRBV9 ASSVYWGVGTDTQY
TRBJ2-6 TRBV28 ASSYHSQGAPGANVLT
TRBJ2-5 TRBV11-3 ASSSGTGYQETQY
TRBJ2-7 TRBV28 ASRDRVYEQY
TRBJ2-3 TRBV5-1 ASSLDGTGTDTQY
TRBJ2-5 TRBV28 ASSSRLLSGTFQETQY
TRBJ2-2 TRBV28 ASNSPSWELF
TRBJ2-5 TRBV4-1 ASSQGLIRGGIQETQY
TRBJ1-1 TRBV6-5 ASSYSNRGTTEAF
TRBJ2-2 TRBV6-5 ASSSLTGWGTGELF
TRBJ2-1 TRBV4-2 ASSQETSGTYNEQF
TRBJ2-7 TRBV5-6 ASSQGQGYVVTYEQY
TRBJ2-1 TRBV27 ASALLAAENEQF
TRBJ2-3 TRBV10-1 ASSEPWASDTQY
TRBJ2-7 TRBV4-2 ASSQTAGPTYEQY
TRBJ2-2 TRBV9 ASSEDSLAPGELF
TRBJ2-1 TRBV6-4 ASSETGLYNEQF
TRBJ2-3 TRBV5-4 ASSGAADTQY
TRBJ2-5 TRBV4-3 ASSQGAGTGAETQY
TRBJ1-2 TRBV28 ASSPGQVPSGYT
TRBJ2-4 TRBV30 AWQDSSDIQY
TRBJ2-6 TRBV6-1 ASAGASGANVLT
TRBJ1-1 TRBV19 ASTRLGGTEAF
TRBJ1-2 TRBV5-1 ASKDPSDYGYT
TRBJ2-1 TRBV5-6 ASNSPWGTGGRDEQF
. TRBV4-3 ASSHQQGGEQY
TRBJ1-5 TRBV4-1 ASSREPNQENQPQH
TRBJ2-4 TRBV19 ASRQGNIQY
TRBJ2-7 TRBV19 ASSLGQGYEQY
TRBJ2-5 TRBV7-9 ASSLGQGDWKTQY
TRBJ2-2 TRBV9 ASSVEYTTGELF
TRBJ2-7 TRBV27 ASSSSVAGGPPYEQY
TRBJ1-2 TRBV18 ASSPRTGPDDGYT